This TCR beta chain was recovered during a study of chemoradiotherapy in HPV16-positive cancers. Study-wide results and limits: During treatment, candidate HPV-specific clones and E7-related motifs expanded in tumor.

V lost 1 base and J lost 7; bases outside the gene matches: 8. In germline, CDR1 is SGHDT, CDR2 YYEEEE. CDR3 length equals 15 residues. In regard to this clone: The antigen remains unidentified.

Data came from immunoSEQ multiplex PCR; TCRdb stores just in-frame clones and leaves some out. The repertoire holds around 7,400 clones, with around two thirds as singletons. The sequencing here drew on tumor tissue, taken from a patient who underwent chemoradiotherapy. The sequence derives from a human donor with HPV-associated anogenital cancer. The J gene is TRBJ1-5, the V gene TRBV5-6; 7 nucleotides agree with TRBD1. CDR3 in DNA: TGTGCCAGCAGCTTGTACGGGGACAGCGCCCAGCCCCAGCATTTT. It is translated as CASSLYGDSAQPQHF.